This T cell receptor beta chain originates from a study of T-cell reconstitution after alpha-beta-depleted transplantation in children. For TCRbeta, the library was prepared with unique molecular identifiers. TCRdb recomputed calls from the PCR reads with MiXCR, one row per CDR3 protein. This sample yields about 610,000 distinct CDR3 sequences, of which roughly a tenth are seen a single time; about 4.3% belongs to the top ten. This clonotype was observed at least ten times. This clonotype originated in a human donor who donated a stem cell graft to a child with acute myeloid leukemia. The specimen was PBMCs from the stem cell graft donor, collected from the stem cell graft.

CDR3 coding DNA: TGTGCCAGCAGCTTAACTAGCTGGAATGAGCAGTTCTTC. Protein: CASSLTSWNEQFF. This sequence joins TRBV7-2 and TRBJ2-1; D might be TRBD2 (6 bases). The CDR3 covers 13 residues. V was pared by 2 bases and J by 7 bases, with 9 bases between. Germline V gene data show CDR1 as SGHTA and CDR2 as FQGNSA.